This entry lists 14 T cell receptor beta chains sequenced from one sample in a study of metastatic and nonmetastatic thyroid tumors. Through MiXCR, TCRdb re-clonotyped the PCR reads. The sample yields roughly 20,000 clones, 28% seen once. None of the patients had undergone any treatment ahead of thyroid surgery. Sequenced: tumor tissue. These receptors came from a male donor with papillary thyroid cancer or a benign thyroid nodule (not recorded which). Some clones in this sample may be carry-over from other donors' samples.

This sequence joins TRBV3-1 and TRBJ1-5; 7 positions match TRBD1. The CDR3 totals 18 residues. The germline V gene has CDR1 LGHDT and CDR2 YNNKEL (reference sequence). The trim removed 1 base at V and 2 bases at J, leaving 11 bases unmatched. The CDR3 sequence is CASSQGIPGGLGNQPQHF. CDR3 coding DNA: TGTGCCAGCAGCCAAGGTATTCCAGGGGGGCTTGGCAATCAGCCCCAGCATTTT.

The chain employs TRBV5-1 and TRBJ1-2; TRBD1 aligns across 7 bases. The CDR3 runs 13 residues. V lost 4 bases and J lost 8; bases outside the gene matches: 8. Germline V gene sequence: CDR1 SGHRS, CDR2 YFSETQ. The CDR3 region is CASSVVTGDGYTF. CDR3 nucleotides: TGCGCCAGCAGCGTTGTCACAGGGGACGGCTACACCTTC.

Comment on this clone: A read error may produce the germline difference seen at one junction end. V and J are TRBV25-1 and TRBJ1-4; no clear D gene. Germline lookup yields CDR1 MGHDK and CDR2 SYGVNS. The CDR3 has 10 amino acids. CDR3 nucleotide sequence: TGTGCCATCAGTGCGGAGAAACTGTTTTTT. As protein: CAISAEKLFF.

CDR3 DNA sequence: TGTGCCAGCAGTTTATACCCCCTCTACTATCAGCCCCAGCATTTT. Amino acids: CASSLYPLYYQPQHF. V is TRBV28 and J is TRBJ1-5; D unclear. V was shortened by 1 base and J by 5 bases, with 12 bases between the two germline ends. CDR1 is MDHEN, CDR2 SYDVKM, per germline. The CDR3 is 15 residues long. The variable domain in full, completed from reference TRBV28 and TRBJ1-5, reads DVKVTQSSRYLVKRTGEKVFLECVQDMDHENMFWYRQDPGLGLRLIYFSYDVKMKEKGDIPEGYSVSREKKERFSLILESASTNQTSMYLCASSLYPLYYQPQHFGDGTRLSIL.

By its share, this clone is medium-sized. The chain employs TRBV6-2 or TRBV6-3 and TRBJ1-2; D call uncertain. Trimming removed 7 bases from V and 0 bases from J, with 12 bases in between. Per germline, CDR1 MNHEY and CDR2 SVGEGT. This CDR3 contains 14 residues. CDR3 region: CASTENGANYGYTF. The CDR3 nucleotides are TGTGCCAGCACCGAGAACGGAGCTAACTATGGCTACACCTTC.

In its sample, this clone was seen many times. The chain is built from TRBV3-1 and TRBJ2-5, with TRBD2 matching over 7 bases. Losses at the gene ends were 0 bases for V and 2 bases for J; bases not matched to a gene: 9. Germline V gene sequence: CDR1 LGHDT, CDR2 YNNKEL (reference sequence). The CDR3 consists of 17 residues. This chain's CDR3 is CASSQDWLAARQETQYF. The CDR3 coding sequence is TGTGCCAGCAGCCAAGATTGGCTAGCGGCAAGACAAGAGACCCAGTACTTC.

In regard to this clone: A much larger clone lies one base from this, so it may be a read error. The chain joins TRBV6-1 to TRBJ2-7; D call uncertain. The ends were cut back, 6 bases at V and 1 base at J, with 7 bases in the middle. In germline, CDR1 is MNHNS, CDR2 SASEGT. This CDR3 spans 12 amino acids. Written as DNA, the CDR3 is TGTGCCAGCAGGAGTGGGTCCTACGAGCAGTACTTC. Its protein product is CASRSGSYEQYF.

This clone was detected ten times or more. The chain is built from TRBV7-9 and TRBJ2-5; D gene uncertain. This CDR3 contains 12 residues. V gave up 5 bases and J gave up 5 bases, with 9 bases separating them. CDR1 is SEHNR and CDR2 is FQNEAQ in the germline V gene (reference sequence). The CDR3 loop is CASSPDSETQYF. Written as DNA, the CDR3 is TGTGCCAGCAGCCCCGATTCGGAGACCCAGTACTTC.

This clone was found a few times. V and J are TRBV28 and TRBJ2-7, with 10 bases aligning to TRBD1. CDR1 and CDR2 (germline): MDHEN, SYDVKM. Losses at the gene ends were 5 bases for V and 4 bases for J; bases not matched to a gene: 5. This CDR3 has 14 residues. In DNA form, the CDR3 reads TGTGCCAGCAGTGGACCGGGACAGGGGTACGAGCAGTACTTC. Residues: CASSGPGQGYEQYF. The full variable domain, rest sourced from reference TRBV28 and TRBJ2-7, is DVKVTQSSRYLVKRTGEKVFLECVQDMDHENMFWYRQDPGLGLRLIYFSYDVKMKEKGDIPEGYSVSREKKERFSLILESASTNQTSMYLCASSGPGQGYEQYFGPGTRLTVT.

This clone was seen a handful of times. This rearrangement joins TRBV24-1 to TRBJ2-7; 10 bases are shared with TRBD1. CDR1 KGHDR and CDR2 SFDVKD come from the germline V gene. The junction had 8 bases not matched to a gene; V was cut back by 4 bases and J by 6 bases. The length of the CDR3 is 15 residues. For the CDR3, the DNA is TGTGCCACCAGTGACGGACAGGGGGACCTCGGCGAGCAGTACTTC. Encoded protein: CATSDGQGDLGEQYF.

This clone has a handful of counts. The V and J genes are TRBV5-1 and TRBJ1-6; D gene unclear. The germline CDR1 and CDR2 sequences are SGHRS and YFSETQ. This CDR3 comprises 13 residues. Deletions cut 7 bases from V and 9 bases from J, with 14 bases between. The CDR3 DNA reads TGCGCCAGCCCCAAGGTGGGCTCTTCACCCCTCCACTTT. The encoded protein is CASPKVGSSPLHF.

Of note for this clone: Its ends do not fully match the called genes, so a read error is possible. The J gene is TRBJ2-7, the V gene TRBV6-9; no definite D call. This CDR3 has 12 residues. CDR1 is MNHGY, CDR2 SVAAGI, per germline. The CDR3 protein is CASSDDLGEQYF. The DNA of the CDR3 is TGCGCCAGCAGTGACGACCTCGGCGAGCAGTACTTC.

This sequence joins TRBV11-3 and TRBJ2-7; 8 nucleotides align to TRBD2. Germline V CDR1 and CDR2: SGHNT, YENEEA. V trimming: 1 base; J trimming: 2 bases; junction bases outside the gene matches: 7. The CDR3 runs 16 residues. The CDR3 nucleotides read TGTGCCAGCAGCTTAGTGGCGACTAGCGTCCCCTACGAGCAGTACTTC. It encodes CASSLVATSVPYEQYF.

The V gene is TRBV27, the J gene TRBJ1-1; D not certain. V lost 7 bases to trimming and J lost 4 bases, with 10 bases between them. The CDR3 is made up of 12 amino acids. The germline V gene encodes CDR1 MNHEY and CDR2 SMNVEV (reference sequence). This CDR3 is CASTRGATEAFF. Here the CDR3 DNA reads TGTGCCAGCACCCGGGGAGCCACTGAAGCTTTCTTT.